This T cell receptor (beta chain) was sequenced for a study of T cells in Graves' hyperthyroidism and ophthalmopathy. Findings and limits, study-wide: A model of 13 V-J pairs discriminated ophthalmopathy from stable hyperthyroidism. Ophthalmopathy prediction by the model preceded onset by a median approximately 6.1 months. Most thyroid clonotypes expanded above 0.001 appeared in blood too.

This CDR3 has 15 amino acids. The V end was cut by 7 bases, the J end by 6 bases, with 23 bases between. Germline V gene data show CDR1 as SGHNT and CDR2 as YYREEE (reference sequence). This clonotype was detected only a few times. Its antigen is unknown. It was RNA transcripts that yielded the amplified TCR beta CDR3 regions. RT-PCR in the first round (using the HTBI primer set) targeted the TCR CDR3. MiXCR, applied by TCRdb to the multiplex PCR reads, yields one record per CDR3 protein. The sample records about 360,000 distinct CDR3 sequences, about 14% being singletons. Patients having uncontrolled infection, another autoimmune disease, pregnancy or lactation were not included.

The clonotype originates from a man aged 30 to 45 with Graves' hyperthyroidism that later progressed to Graves' ophthalmopathy. V and J are TRBV5-4 and TRBJ2-7, with D perhaps given as TRBD1 or TRBD2 (5 bases each). Sequenced input: blood. The CDR3: CASGSLKGPGTEQYF. The CDR3 DNA sequence: TGTGCCAGCGGATCATTAAAGGGGCCAGGGACCGAGCAGTACTTC. Drawing the rest from reference TRBV5-4 and TRBJ2-7, the complete variable domain is ETGVTQSPTHLIKTRGQQVTLRCSSQSGHNTVSWYQQALGQGPQFIFQYYREEENGRGNFPPRFSGLQFPNYSSELNVNALELDDSALYLCASGSLKGPGTEQYFGPGTRLTVT.